This T cell receptor (beta chain) was captured by sequencing in a study of control samples from healthy donors and cancer patients. This CDR3 spans 13 amino acids. V was shortened by 3 bases and J by 3 bases, with 9 bases between the two germline ends. Sequencing was performed with immunoSEQ multiplex PCR; in TCRdb, only in-frame clones are kept and a portion is missing. This sample has about 83,000 clones, with roughly nine tenths found just once. The sequencing input was blood. The chain recombines TRBV12-3 or TRBV12-4 with TRBJ2-7; unclear D gene. The receptor's source is a middle-aged man in good health. The CDR3 sequence: CASSFLRNYEQYF. In nucleotides, the CDR3 is TGTGCCAGCAGTTTCCTCAGGAACTACGAGCAGTACTTC.